This T cell receptor beta chain was found in a study of Ad26.COV2.S vaccination and SARS-CoV-2 variants. Across the whole study: Among those in the COV1001 Ad26.COV2.S trial arm was the donor. Ad26.COV2.S given intramuscularly, once or twice 56 days apart.

There are 14 residues in the CDR3. The V end was cut by 5 bases, the J end by 2 bases, with 13 bases between. The germline V gene has CDR1 SGHTA and CDR2 FQGNSA. The treatment was: 15 to 20 received Ad26.COV2.S at low or high dose, single or two shots; about five received placebo; per-sample allocation not given. All samples were drawn on day 63, counting from the first vaccine or placebo injection. TCRdb's table, derived via immunoSEQ multiplex PCR, lists solely in-frame clones and lacks some. The repertoire includes roughly 700,000 clones, more than 80% of them detected once, and approximately 1.5% sits in the top ten.

The gene calls are TRBV7-2 and TRBJ2-7, with D perhaps TRBD2 (5 bases). The clonotype was recovered from a person between 18 and 65 years old who received the Ad26.COV2.S COVID-19 vaccine or a placebo. The material sequenced was peripheral blood, taken in a trial of Ad26.COV2.S vaccine versus placebo. The CDR3 sequence is CASSRERHTYEQYF. CDR3 bases: TGTGCCAGCAGCCGGGAAAGACACACCTACGAGCAGTACTTC.